This T cell receptor beta chain was found in a study of blood T cells in healthy people across ages. A second PCR of about 6 to 12 cycles used a sample-barcoded 5' primer and a J-beta primer mix. TCRdb fed the 5' RACE reads into MiXCR, producing one record per CDR3 protein. The table lists 890,000 or so distinct CDR3 sequences, around 68% of them singletons. With 2 bases removed from V and 6 bases from J, the gap between germline ends came to 10 bases. Per germline, CDR1 LGHDT and CDR2 YNNKEL (reference sequence). CDR3 length: 13 residues. The TCR originated in a man aged 25 to 40 in good health. The sequenced sample was blood. The V call is TRBV3-1, the J call TRBJ1-1; no clear D. The CDR3 DNA reads TGTGCCAGCAGCCAACGAGGGTCCTCTGAAGCTTTCTTT. This gives the protein CASSQRGSSEAFF.